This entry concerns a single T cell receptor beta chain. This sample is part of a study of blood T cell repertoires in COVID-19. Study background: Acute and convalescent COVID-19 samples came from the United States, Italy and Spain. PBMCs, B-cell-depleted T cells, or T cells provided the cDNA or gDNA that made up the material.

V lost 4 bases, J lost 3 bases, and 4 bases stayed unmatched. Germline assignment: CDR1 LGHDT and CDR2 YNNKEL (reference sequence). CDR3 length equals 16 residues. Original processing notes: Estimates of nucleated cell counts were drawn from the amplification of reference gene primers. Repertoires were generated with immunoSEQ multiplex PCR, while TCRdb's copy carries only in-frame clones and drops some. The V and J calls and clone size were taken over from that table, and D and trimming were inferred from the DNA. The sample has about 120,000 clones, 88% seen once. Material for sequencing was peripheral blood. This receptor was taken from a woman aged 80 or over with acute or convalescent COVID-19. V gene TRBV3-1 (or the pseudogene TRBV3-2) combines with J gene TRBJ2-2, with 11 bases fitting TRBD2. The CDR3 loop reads CASSPSGGMHTGELFF. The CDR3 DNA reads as TGTGCCAGCAGCCCTAGCGGGGGGATGCACACCGGGGAGCTGTTTTTT.